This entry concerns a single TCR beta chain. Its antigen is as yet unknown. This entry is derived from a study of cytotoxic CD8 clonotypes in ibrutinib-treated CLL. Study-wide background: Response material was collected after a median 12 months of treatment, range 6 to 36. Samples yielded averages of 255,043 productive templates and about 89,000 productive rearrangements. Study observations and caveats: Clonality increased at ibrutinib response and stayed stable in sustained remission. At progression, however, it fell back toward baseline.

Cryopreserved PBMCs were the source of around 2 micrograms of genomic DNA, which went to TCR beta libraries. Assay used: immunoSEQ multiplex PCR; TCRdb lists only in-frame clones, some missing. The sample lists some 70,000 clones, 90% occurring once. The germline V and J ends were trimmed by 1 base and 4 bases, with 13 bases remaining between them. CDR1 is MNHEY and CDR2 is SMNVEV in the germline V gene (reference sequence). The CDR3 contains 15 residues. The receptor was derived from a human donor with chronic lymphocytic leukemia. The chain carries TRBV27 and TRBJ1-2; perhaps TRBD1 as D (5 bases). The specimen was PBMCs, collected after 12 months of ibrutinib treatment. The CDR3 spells CASSLWAGEGYGYTF. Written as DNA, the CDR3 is TGTGCCAGCAGTTTATGGGCGGGGGAAGGCTATGGCTACACCTTC.